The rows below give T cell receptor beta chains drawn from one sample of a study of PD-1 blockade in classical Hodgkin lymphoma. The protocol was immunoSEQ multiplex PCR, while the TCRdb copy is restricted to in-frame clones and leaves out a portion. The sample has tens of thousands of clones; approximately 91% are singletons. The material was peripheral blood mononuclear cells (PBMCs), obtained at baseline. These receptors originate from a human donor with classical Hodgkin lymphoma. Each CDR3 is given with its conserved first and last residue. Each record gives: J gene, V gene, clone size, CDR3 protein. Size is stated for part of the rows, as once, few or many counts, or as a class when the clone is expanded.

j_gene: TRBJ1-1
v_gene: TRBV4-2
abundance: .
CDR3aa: CASSQPKGAGAMTEAFF

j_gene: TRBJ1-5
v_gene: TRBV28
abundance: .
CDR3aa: CASSPNDLRQGGNQPQHF

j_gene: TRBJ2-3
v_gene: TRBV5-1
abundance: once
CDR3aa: CASSLEGAGADTQYF

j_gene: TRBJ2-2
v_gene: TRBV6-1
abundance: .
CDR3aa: CASSTLAGGTGELFF

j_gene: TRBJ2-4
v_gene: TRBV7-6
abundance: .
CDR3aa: CASSLGQGAPNIQYF

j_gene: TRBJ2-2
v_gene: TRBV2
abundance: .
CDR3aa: CASSEVWSGGTGELFF

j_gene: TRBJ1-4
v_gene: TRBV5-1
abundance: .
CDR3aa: CASSFRGTNEKLFF

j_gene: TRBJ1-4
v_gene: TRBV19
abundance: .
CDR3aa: CASSIPREATNEKLFF

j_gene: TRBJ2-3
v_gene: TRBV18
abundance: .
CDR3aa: CASSRRTGFTDTQYF

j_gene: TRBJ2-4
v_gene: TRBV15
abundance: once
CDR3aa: CATSRGSTGSSLLAKNIQYF

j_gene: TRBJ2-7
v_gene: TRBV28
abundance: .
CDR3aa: CASSFPQGAQYF

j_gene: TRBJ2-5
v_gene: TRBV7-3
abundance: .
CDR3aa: CASSLRGSQETQYF

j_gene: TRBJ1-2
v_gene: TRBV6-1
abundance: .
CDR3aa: CASWEGGGYGYTF

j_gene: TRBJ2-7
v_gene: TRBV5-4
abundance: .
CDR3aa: CASSSVGAEQYF

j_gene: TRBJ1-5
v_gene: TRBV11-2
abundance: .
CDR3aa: CASSLGTYQPQHF

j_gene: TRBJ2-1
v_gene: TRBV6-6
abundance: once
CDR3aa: CASSHPATVNEQFF

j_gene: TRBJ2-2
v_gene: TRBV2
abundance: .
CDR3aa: CASTLAGGYTNTGELFF

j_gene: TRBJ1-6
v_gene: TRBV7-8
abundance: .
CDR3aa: CASSHGSPLHF

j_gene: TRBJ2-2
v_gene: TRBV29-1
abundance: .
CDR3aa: CSVGGRIAGELFF

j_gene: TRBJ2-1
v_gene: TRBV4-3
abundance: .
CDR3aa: CASSPGLLAGVEQFF

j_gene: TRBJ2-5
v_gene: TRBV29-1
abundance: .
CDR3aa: CSASLAAQETQYF

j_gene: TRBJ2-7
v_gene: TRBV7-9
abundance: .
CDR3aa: CASSHGLAGGTYEQYF

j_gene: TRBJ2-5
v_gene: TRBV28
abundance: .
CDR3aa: CASSPLAVQETQYF

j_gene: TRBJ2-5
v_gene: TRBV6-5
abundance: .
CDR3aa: CASSDREVRTQYF

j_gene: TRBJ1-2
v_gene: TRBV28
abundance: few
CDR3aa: CASSPRQGKTYGYTF

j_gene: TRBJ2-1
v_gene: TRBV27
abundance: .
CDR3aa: CASSLFRTDNEQFF

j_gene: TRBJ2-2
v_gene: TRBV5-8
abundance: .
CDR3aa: CASSLWRGANTGELFF

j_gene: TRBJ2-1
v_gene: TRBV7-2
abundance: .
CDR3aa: CASSLNRRGHNEQFF

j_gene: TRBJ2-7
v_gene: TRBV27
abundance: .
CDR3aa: CASSSLAGVTYEQYF

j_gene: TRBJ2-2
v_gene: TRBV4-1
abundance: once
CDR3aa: CASSQRQVGDTGELFF

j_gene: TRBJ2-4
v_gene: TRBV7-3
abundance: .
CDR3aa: CASSPGPGIQYF

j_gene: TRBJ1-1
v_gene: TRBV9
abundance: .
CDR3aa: CASSVVTGTADTEAFF

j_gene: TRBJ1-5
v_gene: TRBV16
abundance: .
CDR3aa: CASSQSTNPNQPQHF

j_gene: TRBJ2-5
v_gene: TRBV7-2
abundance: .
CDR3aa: CASSRRRETQYF

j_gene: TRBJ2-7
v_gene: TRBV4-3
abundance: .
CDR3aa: CASSQDRAVGEQYF

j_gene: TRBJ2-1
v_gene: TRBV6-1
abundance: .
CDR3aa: CASSEGAVPWQFF

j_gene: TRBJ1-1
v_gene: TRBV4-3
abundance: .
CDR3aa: CASSQSTGVGTEAFF

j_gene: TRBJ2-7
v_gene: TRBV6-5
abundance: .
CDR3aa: CASSYVGGGQYF

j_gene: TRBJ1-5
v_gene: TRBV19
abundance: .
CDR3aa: CASSIYRNQPQHF

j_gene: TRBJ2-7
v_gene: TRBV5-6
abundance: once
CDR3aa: CASSLDQSYEQYF

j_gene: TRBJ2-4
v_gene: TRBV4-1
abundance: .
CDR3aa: CASSQDPPGQGAKNIQYF

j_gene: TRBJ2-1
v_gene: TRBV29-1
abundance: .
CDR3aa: CSVHYLGGGDEQFF

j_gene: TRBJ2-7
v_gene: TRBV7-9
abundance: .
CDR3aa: CASRGPTGYEQYF

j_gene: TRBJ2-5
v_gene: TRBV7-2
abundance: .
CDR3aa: CASSFSGGQKETQYF

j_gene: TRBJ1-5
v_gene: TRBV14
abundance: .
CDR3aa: CASSYWKGRLRVSNQPQHF

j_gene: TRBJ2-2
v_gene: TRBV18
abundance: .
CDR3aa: CASSHIAGGGTGELFF

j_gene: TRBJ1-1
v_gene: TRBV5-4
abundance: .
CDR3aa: CASSAWDRANTEAFF

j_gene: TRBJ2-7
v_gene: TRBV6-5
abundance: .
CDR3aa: CASSYSRTSFSYEQYF

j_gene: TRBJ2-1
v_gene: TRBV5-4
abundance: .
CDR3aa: CASSDRAYNEQFF

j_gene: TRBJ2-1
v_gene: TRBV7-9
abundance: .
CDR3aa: CASSLRMLGGGSLGNEQFF